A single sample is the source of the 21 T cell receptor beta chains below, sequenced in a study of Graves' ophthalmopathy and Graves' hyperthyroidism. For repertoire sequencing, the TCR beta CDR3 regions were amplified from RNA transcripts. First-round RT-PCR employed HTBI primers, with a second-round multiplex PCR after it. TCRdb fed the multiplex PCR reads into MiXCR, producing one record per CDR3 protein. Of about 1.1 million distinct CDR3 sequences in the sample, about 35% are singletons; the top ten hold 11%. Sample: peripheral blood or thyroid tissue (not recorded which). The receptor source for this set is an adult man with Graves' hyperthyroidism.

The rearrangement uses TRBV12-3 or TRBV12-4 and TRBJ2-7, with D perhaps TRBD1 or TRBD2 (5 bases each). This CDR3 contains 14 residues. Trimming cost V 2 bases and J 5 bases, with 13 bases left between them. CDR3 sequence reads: CASSLHRDGDEQYF. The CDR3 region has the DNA TGTGCCAGCAGTTTACACCGGGACGGGGACGAGCAGTACTTC.

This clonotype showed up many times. CDR3 sequence: CASSPLAGSHVEPQHF. CDR3 sequence (DNA): TGTGCCAGCAGCCCCCTGGCAGGCTCGCACGTAGAGCCCCAGCATTTT. The J gene is TRBJ1-5, the V gene TRBV7-9; D gene unclear. Between the trimmed V and J ends, which lost 5 bases and 8 bases, there was a span of 22 bases. Germline assignment: CDR1 SEHNR and CDR2 FQNEAQ (reference sequence). The CDR3 consists of 16 residues.

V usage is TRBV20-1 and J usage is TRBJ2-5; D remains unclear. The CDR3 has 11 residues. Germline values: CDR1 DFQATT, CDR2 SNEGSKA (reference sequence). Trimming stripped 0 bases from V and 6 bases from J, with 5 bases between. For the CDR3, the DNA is TGCAGTGCTAGAGATAAAAAGACCCAGTACTTC. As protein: CSARDKKTQYF.

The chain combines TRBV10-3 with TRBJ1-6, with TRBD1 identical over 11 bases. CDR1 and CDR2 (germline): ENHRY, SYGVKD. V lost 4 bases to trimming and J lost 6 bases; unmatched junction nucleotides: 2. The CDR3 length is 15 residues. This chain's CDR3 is CAISVGTGGNSPLHF. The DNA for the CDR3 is TGTGCCATCAGTGTTGGGACAGGGGGTAATTCACCCCTCCACTTT.

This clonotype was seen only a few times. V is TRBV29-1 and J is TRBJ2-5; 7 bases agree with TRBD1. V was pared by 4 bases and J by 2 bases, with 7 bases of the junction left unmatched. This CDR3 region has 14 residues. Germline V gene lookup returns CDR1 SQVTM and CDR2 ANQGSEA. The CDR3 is CSVGQGNVQETQYF. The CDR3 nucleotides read TGCAGCGTTGGACAGGGCAATGTTCAAGAGACCCAGTACTTC.

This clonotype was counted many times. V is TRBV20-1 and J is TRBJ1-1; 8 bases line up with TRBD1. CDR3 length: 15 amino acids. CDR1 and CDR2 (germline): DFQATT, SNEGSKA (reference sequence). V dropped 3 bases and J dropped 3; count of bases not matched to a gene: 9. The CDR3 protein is CSARANYRGYTEAFF. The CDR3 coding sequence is TGCAGTGCTAGGGCAAACTACAGGGGGTACACTGAAGCTTTCTTT.

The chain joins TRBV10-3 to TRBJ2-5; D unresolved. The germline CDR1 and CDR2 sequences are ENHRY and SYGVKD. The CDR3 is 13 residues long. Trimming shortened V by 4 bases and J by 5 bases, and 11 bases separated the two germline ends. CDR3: CAISGAGFETQYF. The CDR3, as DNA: TGTGCCATCAGTGGGGCTGGTTTTGAGACCCAGTACTTC.

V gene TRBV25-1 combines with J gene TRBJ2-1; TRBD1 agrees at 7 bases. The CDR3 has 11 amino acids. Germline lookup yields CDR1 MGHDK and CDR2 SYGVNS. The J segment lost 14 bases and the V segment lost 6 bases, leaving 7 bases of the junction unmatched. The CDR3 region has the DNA TGTGCCAGCAGCTCCGACAGGGATAAGTTCTTC. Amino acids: CASSSDRDKFF.

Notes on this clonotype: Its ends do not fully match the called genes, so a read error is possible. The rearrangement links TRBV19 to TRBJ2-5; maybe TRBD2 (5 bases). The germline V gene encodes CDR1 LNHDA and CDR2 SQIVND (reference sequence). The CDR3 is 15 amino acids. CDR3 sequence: CASSNPIGIQGTQYF. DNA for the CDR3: TGTGCCAGTAGTAATCCTATCGGGATACAAGGGACCCAGTACTTC.

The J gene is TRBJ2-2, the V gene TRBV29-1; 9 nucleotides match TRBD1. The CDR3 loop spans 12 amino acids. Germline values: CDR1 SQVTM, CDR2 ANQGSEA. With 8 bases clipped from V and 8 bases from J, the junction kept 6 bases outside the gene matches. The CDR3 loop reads CSKDRGSGELFF. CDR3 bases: TGCAGCAAGGACAGGGGATCAGGGGAGCTGTTTTTT.

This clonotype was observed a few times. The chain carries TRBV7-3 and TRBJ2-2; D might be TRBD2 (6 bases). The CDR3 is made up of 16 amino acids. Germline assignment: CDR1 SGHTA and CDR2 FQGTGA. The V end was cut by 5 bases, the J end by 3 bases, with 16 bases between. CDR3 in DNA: TGTGCCAGCAGCCAAGATCGGGGGTCGGACACCGGGGAGCTGTTTTTT. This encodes CASSQDRGSDTGELFF. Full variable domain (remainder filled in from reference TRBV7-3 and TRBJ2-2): GAGVSQTPSNKVTEKGKYVELRCDPISGHTALYWYRQSLGQGPEFLIYFQGTGAADDSGLPNDRFFAVRPEGSVSTLKIQRTERGDSAVYLCASSQDRGSDTGELFFGEGSRLTVL.

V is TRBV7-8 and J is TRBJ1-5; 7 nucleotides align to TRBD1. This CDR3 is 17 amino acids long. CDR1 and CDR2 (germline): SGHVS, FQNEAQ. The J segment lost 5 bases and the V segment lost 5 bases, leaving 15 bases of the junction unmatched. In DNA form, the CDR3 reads TGTGCCAGCAGCCAGAGCGGTAAGGGGGCTCTGGATCAGCCCCAGCATTTT. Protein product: CASSQSGKGALDQPQHF.

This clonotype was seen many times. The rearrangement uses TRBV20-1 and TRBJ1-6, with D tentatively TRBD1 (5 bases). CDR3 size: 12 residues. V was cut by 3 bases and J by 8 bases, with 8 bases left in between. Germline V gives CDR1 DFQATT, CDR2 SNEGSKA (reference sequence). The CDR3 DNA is TGCAGTGCTAGCAGGGTGGATTCACCCCTCCACTTT. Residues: CSASRVDSPLHF.

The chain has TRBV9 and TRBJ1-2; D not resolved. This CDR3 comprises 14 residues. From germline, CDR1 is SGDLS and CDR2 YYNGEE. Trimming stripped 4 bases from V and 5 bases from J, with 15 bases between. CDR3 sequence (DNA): TGTGCCAGCAGCCCCCCATGGGATCGGTATGGCTACACCTTC. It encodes CASSPPWDRYGYTF. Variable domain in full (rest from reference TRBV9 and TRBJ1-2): DSGVTQTPKHLITATGQRVTLRCSPRSGDLSVYWYQQSLDQGLQFLIQYYNGEERAKGNILERFSAQQFPDLHSELNLSSLELGDSALYFCASSPPWDRYGYTFGSGTRLTVV.

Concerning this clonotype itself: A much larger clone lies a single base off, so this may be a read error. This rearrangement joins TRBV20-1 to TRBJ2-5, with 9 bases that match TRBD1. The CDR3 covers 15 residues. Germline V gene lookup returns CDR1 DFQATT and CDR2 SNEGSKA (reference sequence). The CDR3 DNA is TGCAGTGCTAGAGATGAAGGACAGGGGTTAGAGACCCAGTGCTTC. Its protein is CSARDEGQGLETQCF.

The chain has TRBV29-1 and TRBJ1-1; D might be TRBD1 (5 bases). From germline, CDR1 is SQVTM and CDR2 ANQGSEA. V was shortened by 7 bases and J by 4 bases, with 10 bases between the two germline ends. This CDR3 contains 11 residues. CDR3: CSDQGITEAFF. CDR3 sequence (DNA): TGCAGCGACCAGGGTATCACTGAAGCTTTCTTT.

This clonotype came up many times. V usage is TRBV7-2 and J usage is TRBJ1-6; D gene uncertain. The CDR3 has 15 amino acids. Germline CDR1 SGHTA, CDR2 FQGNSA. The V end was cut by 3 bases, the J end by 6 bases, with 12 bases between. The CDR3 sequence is CASSLQEIPNSPLHF. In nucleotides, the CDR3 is TGTGCCAGCAGCTTGCAGGAAATCCCTAATTCACCCCTCCACTTT.

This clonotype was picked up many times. The CDR3 loop is CASSVRQGAGSYEQYF. CDR3 sequence (DNA): TGTGCCAGCAGCGTCCGACAGGGGGCAGGGTCCTACGAGCAGTACTTC. This chain uses TRBV5-5 with TRBJ2-7, with 10 nucleotides matching TRBD1. Germline V lookup: CDR1 SGHKS, CDR2 YYEKEE (reference sequence). The ends lost 4 bases at V and 1 base at J; junction bases unmatched: 8. The length of the CDR3 is 16 residues.

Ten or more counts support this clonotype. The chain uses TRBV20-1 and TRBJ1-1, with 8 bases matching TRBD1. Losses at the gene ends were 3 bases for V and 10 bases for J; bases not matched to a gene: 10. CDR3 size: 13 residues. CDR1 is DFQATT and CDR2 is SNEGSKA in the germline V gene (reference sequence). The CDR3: CSASRQGARGAFF. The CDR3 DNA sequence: TGCAGTGCTAGCAGGCAGGGGGCGCGAGGAGCTTTCTTT.

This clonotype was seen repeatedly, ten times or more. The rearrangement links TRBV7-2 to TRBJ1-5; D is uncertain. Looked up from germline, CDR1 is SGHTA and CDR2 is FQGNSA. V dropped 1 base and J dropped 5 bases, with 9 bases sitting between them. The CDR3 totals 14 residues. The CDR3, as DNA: TGTGCCAGCAGCTTAGATGCGGGATATCAGCCCCAGCATTTT. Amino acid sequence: CASSLDAGYQPQHF.

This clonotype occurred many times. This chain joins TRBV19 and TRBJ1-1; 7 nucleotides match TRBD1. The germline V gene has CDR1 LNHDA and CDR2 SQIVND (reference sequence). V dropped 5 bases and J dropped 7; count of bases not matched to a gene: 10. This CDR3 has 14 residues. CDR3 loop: CASSSTGAAHEAFF. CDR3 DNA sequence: TGTGCCAGTAGTTCTACAGGGGCCGCGCATGAAGCTTTCTTT.